Sequencing of this T cell receptor (beta chain) was carried out in a study of shared clonotypes between healthy human individuals (dated by TCRdb to 2018 to 2020). For context, the study as a whole: The cohort comprised two women and a few men aged 18 to 49 years. To estimate repertoire size and how much clonotype sharing occurs between individuals, the study deeply sequenced the blood TCR repertoires of several healthy adults. For each donor, CD4 naive and CD4 memory were each run on three plates, CD8 naive on two plates, and CD8 memory on one plate. Libraries were prepared and TCR repertoires were sequenced by different laboratories using diverse techniques, in order to increase sequencing depth and limit assay-specific biases. Each donor's leukapheresis produced roughly between roughly 0.9 and 9 billion PBMCs. The study at large found these results: Clonotypes shared by all four sorted-subset donors showed higher generation probabilities than non-shared clonotypes. Based on pairwise subsampling, the degree of clonotype sharing among donors was expected to be affected by sequencing depth. About 5% of naive CD4, 3.5% of naive CD8, 2.3% of memory CD4, and around 0.42% of memory CD8 clonotypes were shared across a few donors. The small number of donors limited the genetic and exposure-history diversity represented. Rarefaction of sorted-subset datasets indicated incomplete sequencing despite the large sequencing depth. Sampling was restricted to blood, and TCR repertoires in tissues likely differ from the TCR repertoires found in blood. Estimated clonotype richness was generally larger for naive than for memory subsets.

Using the deep immunoSEQ assay, TCR CDR3 regions were amplified from genomic DNA by multiplex PCR. Genomic DNA extracted from each cell subset was distributed evenly over all wells of several immunoSEQ 96-well plates, and each plate served as one replicate. For sorted subsets, each replicate PCR was loaded with about 0.2 ug genomic DNA, equivalent to 25,000 to 35,000 T cell genomes. Purified libraries were measured with a Qubit 3.0 fluorometer, size-checked on a Bioanalyzer 2100, and measured again with the KAPA Library Quantification kit. Each immunoSEQ 96-well plate was sequenced on its own single-read 150-cycle Illumina NextSeq 550 flow cell. In the original analysis: The immunoSEQ output contained only junctional sequences without quality scores, so filtering could not match that applied to full-length reads. Sequences were annotated with PyIR, a Python wrapper for IgBLAST v1.9, using IMGT germline references to assign V/J genes and CDR3. Reads were filtered out if the reads had weak V/J assignments (E-value above 1e-6), no CDR3, stop codons, out-of-frame junctions, or ambiguous translated residues. V3J clonotypes were defined as sequences sharing the same inferred V gene, J gene, and CDR3 amino acid sequence. The percentage overlap between two repertoires was calculated by dividing the number of shared unique clonotypes by the size of the smaller repertoire. Richness of each repertoire was evaluated using RTK rarefaction, the Chao1 estimator, and Recon v2.1 estimates of unobserved clonotypes. Generation probabilities for all TCRbeta clonotypes obtained by the gDNA method from several donors were computed using OLGA. The source is immuneACCESS, and TCRdb retained only in-frame sequences with V and J called. Part of the clones is not carried over; for the studies checked, unresolved V genes explain less than half of this, and the remainder is unexplained. V and J calls and clone size follow that table, whereas D and trimming were derived from the DNA. This sample comprises over a million clones, roughly 96% of them detected only once. The biggest ten clones account for 0.95% to 1.5% of the sample.

As encoded in the germline V gene (reference sequence), CDR1 is LNHNV while CDR2 is YYDKDF. The CDR3 contains 14 residues, cysteine and phenylalanine counted. The sequence is cut down to CDR3 DNA, 42 bases in frame from base 1. V and J are truncated by 6 bases and 5 bases respectively, leaving an intervening sequence of 16 bases. As regards this clone: It has no known antigen specificity. Base qualities were left out, and no much larger clone turns up one base away.

Donors were healthy HIV-negative adults with no recently reported acute infections or vaccinations. Every donor was a Caucasian adult living in Nashville, Tennessee, USA. CD4+ T cells were enriched by magnetic negative selection, after which naive cells were positively selected on CD45RA and the negative fraction was taken as the memory subset. After blood collection by leukapheresis, PBMCs were isolated using Ficoll-Histopaque density gradient centrifugation and then cryopreserved in the vapor phase of liquid nitrogen. Purity and quantity of every magnetically sorted T cell population were checked by analytical flow cytometry. Genomic DNA was isolated from each sorted fraction and quantified by UV absorbance on a Nanodrop 2000c.

Input material: naive CD4+ T cells sorted from blood. What the cell subset or site label conveys for this sample: CD45RA+ positively selected. This chain is built from TRBV15 and TRBJ2-5; 6 matching bases give a weak D call of TRBD2. The sequence was collected from a man aged 25-40 years in good health. The CDR3: CATSYRGTGETQYF. The base sequence is TGTGCCACCAGTTACCGCGGGACGGGGGAGACCCAGTACTTC.